This entry lists 27 T cell receptor beta chains sequenced from one sample in a study of response to subunit inactivated influenza vaccine. In TCRdb, the RT-PCR reads were re-called with MiXCR into one record per CDR3 protein. In the table there are over 150,000 distinct CDR3 sequences, around 9.9% of which are singletons. Sample: non-naive T cells sorted from PBMCs, taken more than 35 days after vaccination. These receptors were obtained from a man aged 50-60 years who received an inactivated influenza vaccine.

This clonotype has only a few counts. The V gene is TRBV21-1, the J gene TRBJ2-1; the table's D call, TRBD2, was not checked against the DNA. TRBV21-1 counts as a pseudogene. CDR3 length equals 18 residues. The CDR3 region is CASSKRGETSGKIDEQFF. The CDR3 bases are TGTGCCAGCAGCAAAAGGGGAGAGACTAGCGGGAAAATCGATGAGCAGTTCTTC.

This chain uses TRBV7-9 with TRBJ1-4; D remains ambiguous. The CDR3 extends over 14 amino acids. Per the germline V gene, CDR1 is SEHNR and CDR2 is FQNEAQ (reference sequence). Trimming pared 4 bases from V and 6 bases from J, leaving 12 bases between. The CDR3 spells CASSYFGVDEKLFF. CDR3 nucleotides: TGTGCCAGCAGCTATTTTGGGGTGGATGAAAAACTGTTTTTT.

This clonotype showed up many times. This sequence joins TRBV7-2 and TRBJ1-4; 7 positions match TRBD1. The CDR3 is made up of 14 amino acids. The J segment lost 8 bases and the V segment lost 5 bases, leaving 8 bases of the junction unmatched. Looked up from germline, CDR1 is SGHTA and CDR2 is FQGNSA. CDR3 bases: TGTGCCAGCAGCCCGACAGGGATTGGCGAAAAACTGTTTTTT. It yields the protein CASSPTGIGEKLFF.

The rearrangement links TRBV6-2 or TRBV6-3 to TRBJ2-5, with a possible D match to TRBD2 (5 bases). The CDR3 spans 14 residues. Per germline, CDR1 MNHEY and CDR2 SVGEGT. V gave up 6 bases and J gave up 2 bases, with 13 bases separating them. CDR3 sequence: CASRRDKLQETQYF. In nucleotides, the CDR3 is TGTGCCAGCAGACGGGATAAACTACAAGAGACCCAGTACTTC.

This clonotype has only a few counts. The V gene is TRBV20-1, the J gene TRBJ1-6, with 7 bases fitting TRBD1. CDR1 and CDR2 from the germline V gene are DFQATT and SNEGSKA (reference sequence). CDR3 size: 14 residues. The J segment lost 6 bases and the V segment lost 5 bases, leaving 7 bases of the junction unmatched. The CDR3 coding sequence is TGCAGTGCTCGCCGACAGGGCCCTAATTCACCCCTCCACTTT. It translates to CSARRQGPNSPLHF.

This clonotype was detected ten times or more. The rearrangement uses TRBV7-9 and TRBJ1-4; D is possibly TRBD1 (6 bases). The CDR3 is 14 amino acids. Germline V gene sequence: CDR1 SEHNR, CDR2 FQNEAQ (reference sequence). Deletions cut 5 bases from V and 7 bases from J, with 14 bases between. CDR3 sequence reads: CASSVGGVSEKLFF. The DNA of the CDR3 is TGTGCCAGCAGCGTCGGGGGCGTCAGTGAAAAACTGTTTTTT.

The rearrangement joins TRBV10-3 to TRBJ1-4; TRBD1 might be the D (5 bases). This CDR3 region has 13 residues. Trimming shortened V by 10 bases and J by 3 bases, and 12 bases separated the two germline ends. Germline values: CDR1 ENHRY, CDR2 SYGVKD. In DNA form, the CDR3 reads TGTGCCACACAGGAGAAACCTAATGAAAAACTGTTTTTT. Translating it yields CATQEKPNEKLFF.

This clonotype showed up just a few times. The chain carries TRBV5-1 and TRBJ1-2, with 9 bases lining up with TRBD1. V was pared by 4 bases and J by 3 bases, with 4 bases of the junction left unmatched. This CDR3 comprises 14 residues. CDR1 is SGHRS and CDR2 is YFSETQ in the germline V gene. The CDR3 sequence is CASSPGQGHYGYTF. CDR3 coding DNA: TGCGCCAGCAGCCCGGGACAGGGCCACTATGGCTACACCTTC.

The V call is TRBV27, the J call TRBJ1-1; the match to TRBD1 covers 7 bases. Trimming took 3 bases from V and 5 from J; bases not matched to a gene: 9. Germline CDR1 reads MNHEY; CDR2 reads SMNVEV (reference sequence). The CDR3 covers 15 residues. The CDR3 sequence is CASSLSTGQLTEAFF. The CDR3 region has the DNA TGTGCCAGCAGTTTGAGTACGGGACAGTTAACTGAAGCTTTCTTT.

The table lists this clonotype with a few counts. The chain employs TRBV19 and TRBJ1-1, with 7 bases lining up with TRBD1. The CDR3 consists of 14 residues. Looked up from germline, CDR1 is LNHDA and CDR2 is SQIVND (reference sequence). V dropped 4 bases and J dropped 5; count of bases not matched to a gene: 7. In DNA form, the CDR3 reads TGTGCCAGTAGTAGGGGACAGCACGGGACTGAAGCTTTCTTT. Its protein product is CASSRGQHGTEAFF.

This clonotype was seen a handful of times. The chain has TRBV2 and TRBJ2-7; weak D call: TRBD1 (6 bases). The V end was cut by 7 bases, the J end by 3 bases, with 16 bases between. The CDR3 extends over 14 amino acids. Per the germline V gene, CDR1 is SNHLY and CDR2 is FYNNEI. The CDR3 bases are TGTGCCAGCACAACCCAAGGACAGAACTACGAGCAGTACTTC. Translated: CASTTQGQNYEQYF.

A few counts support this clonotype. This sequence joins TRBV6-2 or TRBV6-3 and TRBJ2-2, with D hard to call. Trimming cost V 0 bases and J 3 bases, with 5 bases left between them. CDR1 and CDR2 (germline): MNHEY, SVGEGT. The CDR3 length is 14 residues. In DNA, the CDR3 is TGTGCCAGCAGTTACTCGTCCGACACCGGGGAGCTGTTTTTT. Amino acid sequence: CASSYSSDTGELFF.

The chain joins TRBV7-2 to TRBJ2-7; D may be TRBD1 (7 bases). Germline CDR1 and CDR2: SGHTA and FQGNSA. This CDR3 comprises 14 residues. Trimming removed 2 bases from V and 3 bases from J, with 11 bases in between. The CDR3 is CASSLRQGGYEQYF. In nucleotides, the CDR3 is TGTGCCAGCAGCTTACGGCAGGGGGGCTACGAGCAGTACTTC.

V usage is TRBV5-6 and J usage is TRBJ2-1, with 7 bases lining up with TRBD1. This CDR3 is 12 amino acids long. V was clipped by 5 bases and J by 9 bases; unmatched bases: 5. Germline CDR1 SGHDT, CDR2 YYEEEE. The CDR3 nucleotides are TGTGCCAGCAGGAGTTACAGGGGTGAGCAGTTCTTC. It encodes CASRSYRGEQFF.

This chain joins TRBV25-1 and TRBJ2-3; D might be TRBD1 (6 bases). The ends were cut back, 6 bases at V and 2 bases at J, with 15 bases in the middle. This CDR3 contains 15 residues. Germline-derived CDR1 and CDR2 are MGHDK and SYGVNS. The CDR3: CASSRTDRYTDTQYF. CDR3 nucleotide sequence: TGTGCCAGCAGCCGGACAGATCGATACACAGATACGCAGTATTTT.

The genes are TRBV5-6 and TRBJ1-2; D gene uncertain. The CDR3 has 12 residues. CDR1 is SGHDT and CDR2 is YYEEEE in the germline V gene. Trimming pared 6 bases from V and 7 bases from J, leaving 13 bases between. The CDR3 DNA is TGTGCCAGCACCTCCGCCCTGGGTGGCTACACCTTC. Its protein is CASTSALGGYTF.

The V and J genes are TRBV4-3 and TRBJ2-7; D is ambiguous. This CDR3 comprises 15 residues. Germline assignment: CDR1 LGHNA and CDR2 YSLEER. V lost 0 bases, J lost 0 bases, and 9 bases lay in between. CDR3 loop: CASSQEVPYSYEQYF. The CDR3 DNA reads as TGCGCCAGCAGCCAAGAAGTCCCCTACTCCTACGAGCAGTACTTC.

The rearrangement joins TRBV6-5 to TRBJ1-3; TRBD1 agrees at 9 bases. V shed 3 bases, J shed 1 base, and the junction held 4 bases outside the gene matches. The CDR3 is made up of 16 amino acids. Germline CDR1 reads MNHEY; CDR2 reads SVGAGI. The CDR3 region is CASSYPGTGSGNTIYF. DNA of the CDR3: TGTGCCAGCAGTTATCCCGGGACAGGGTCTGGAAACACCATATATTTT.

The chain links TRBV11-1 to TRBJ2-3; 10 bases line up with TRBD2. This CDR3 is 20 amino acids long. Losses at the gene ends were 2 bases for V and 5 bases for J; bases not matched to a gene: 19. Per the germline V gene, CDR1 is SGHAT and CDR2 is FQDESV (reference sequence). DNA for the CDR3: TGTGCCAGCAGCTTATCAGTGGTACTAGCGGGAACCGGTCCACAAGATACGCAGTATTTT. Translation gives CASSLSVVLAGTGPQDTQYF.

This clonotype turned up a few times. V and J are TRBV4-3 and TRBJ2-1, with D possibly TRBD2 on 6 matching bases. V lost 5 bases, J lost 3 bases, and 14 bases lay in between. Germline V CDR1 and CDR2: LGHNA, YSLEER. This CDR3 spans 15 amino acids. The CDR3 sequence is CASSAGRGYYNEQFF. The CDR3 region has the DNA TGCGCCAGCAGCGCCGGTCGGGGGTACTACAATGAGCAGTTCTTC.

The CDR3 sequence: CASSTGQGEMGYTF. CDR3 coding DNA: TGCGCCAGCAGCACGGGACAGGGTGAGATGGGCTACACCTTC. This chain uses TRBV5-1 with TRBJ1-2, with 9 bases aligning to TRBD1. The CDR3 extends over 14 amino acids. V shed 4 bases, J shed 8 bases, and the junction held 9 bases outside the gene matches. Germline lookup yields CDR1 SGHRS and CDR2 YFSETQ.

This clonotype has a handful of counts. The V and J genes are TRBV4-3 and TRBJ1-6; no clear D. CDR3 length equals 16 residues. Trimming took 0 bases from V and 10 from J, leaving 16 bases between them. Germline CDR1 and CDR2: LGHNA and YSLEER. The CDR3 sequence is CASSQDHHGPGSPLHF. The CDR3 region has the DNA TGCGCCAGCAGCCAAGATCACCACGGGCCGGGGTCACCCCTCCACTTT.

This clonotype was observed a few times. The genes are TRBV27 and TRBJ1-6, with D possibly being TRBD1 (6 bases). CDR1 and CDR2 from the germline V gene are MNHEY and SMNVEV (reference sequence). V lost 3 bases and J lost 10, with 10 bases in between. There are 13 residues in the CDR3. The CDR3 sequence is CASSLGHRSPLHF. As DNA, the CDR3 is TGTGCCAGCAGTTTGGGACATCGATCACCCCTCCACTTT.

This clonotype was seen at least ten times. The chain links TRBV5-1 to TRBJ2-4; TRBD1 or TRBD2 may be the D gene (5 bases each). The V gene lost 4 bases and the J gene lost 8 bases, with 16 bases spanning the gap. The CDR3 runs to 14 residues. The germline V gene has CDR1 SGHRS and CDR2 YFSETQ. DNA of the CDR3: TGCGCCAGCAGCCCGGACGGGGCGAGGGACATTCAGTACTTC. Its protein is CASSPDGARDIQYF.

This CDR3 is CASSFGWGASTDTQYF. CDR3 in DNA: TGTGCCAGCAGTTTCGGGTGGGGGGCTAGCACAGATACGCAGTATTTT. The chain uses TRBV12-3 or TRBV12-4 and TRBJ2-3; D possibly uses TRBD1 or TRBD2 (6 bases each). CDR3 size: 16 residues. V was pared by 3 bases and J by 0 bases, with 13 bases between.

This clonotype came up a few times. The chain employs TRBV29-1 and TRBJ2-5; TRBD2 matches 9 bases. V shed 7 bases and J 0 bases; nucleotides not matched to a gene: 9. CDR3 size: 15 residues. CDR1 and CDR2 from the germline V gene are SQVTM and ANQGSEA. As DNA, the CDR3 is TGCAGCGCCATCCCAGCTAGCGGGGACCAAGAGACCCAGTACTTC. Translation: CSAIPASGDQETQYF.

This clonotype was seen many times. The chain has TRBV12-3 or TRBV12-4 and TRBJ1-5; TRBD1 might be the D (6 bases). The ends were cut back, 3 bases at V and 3 bases at J, with 9 bases in the middle. The CDR3 is made up of 14 amino acids. The CDR3 reads CASSFQGPNQPQHF. The CDR3 bases are TGTGCCAGCAGTTTTCAGGGGCCCAATCAGCCCCAGCATTTT.